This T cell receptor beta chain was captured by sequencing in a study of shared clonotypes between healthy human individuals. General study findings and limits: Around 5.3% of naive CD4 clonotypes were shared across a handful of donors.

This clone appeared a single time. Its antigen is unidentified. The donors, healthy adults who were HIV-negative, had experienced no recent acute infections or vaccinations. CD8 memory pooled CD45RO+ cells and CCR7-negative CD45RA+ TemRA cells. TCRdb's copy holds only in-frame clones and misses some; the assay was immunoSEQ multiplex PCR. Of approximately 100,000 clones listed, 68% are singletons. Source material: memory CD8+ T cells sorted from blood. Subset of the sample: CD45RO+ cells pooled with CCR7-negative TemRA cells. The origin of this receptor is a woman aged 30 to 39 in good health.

The CDR3 DNA reads TGTGCCAGTAGTGCGGGGAAGGGTGGCAATCAGCCCCAGCATTTT. Protein sequence: CASSAGKGGNQPQHF. V gene TRBV19 combines with J gene TRBJ1-5, with no clear D. This CDR3 is 15 amino acids long. The germline CDR1 and CDR2 sequences are LNHDA and SQIVND (reference sequence). V was pared by 5 bases and J by 2 bases, with 13 bases between.